The 9 T cell receptor beta chains reported below all come from one sample, sequenced in a study of blood T cell repertoires in COVID-19. TCRdb's copy holds only in-frame clones and misses some; the assay was immunoSEQ multiplex PCR. The sample lists 70,000 to 95,000 clones, 75% to 90% seen once, with about 1.6% in the top ten. The sequenced sample was peripheral blood. These receptors were obtained from a human donor with active COVID-19. The donor label of this sample is uncertain.

Only a few counts were recorded for this clone. One end of the junction is discordant with germline, which a read error may explain. The chain recombines TRBV2 with TRBJ1-4, with 9 bases that match TRBD1. The CDR3 is made up of 15 amino acids. Germline CDR1 SNHLY, CDR2 FYNNEI. The CDR3, as DNA: TGTGCCAGCAGTGTTTATACAGGGGGCAATGGAAAACTGTTTTTT. It encodes CASSVYTGGNGKLFF.

The chain carries TRBV2 and TRBJ2-1, with D perhaps matching TRBD1 (6 bases). Germline CDR1 reads SNHLY; CDR2 reads FYNNEI. The CDR3 length is 16 residues. V was shortened by 8 bases and J by 4 bases, with 21 bases between the two germline ends. The DNA for the CDR3 is TGTGCCAGCTACCCCTTTGGGGCAGGGGATTACAATGAGCAGTTCTTC. This encodes CASYPFGAGDYNEQFF.

V usage is TRBV18 and J usage is TRBJ1-1, with D possibly TRBD1 on 5 matching bases. Germline loops: CDR1 KGHSH, CDR2 LQKENI. CDR3 size: 18 residues. V was cut by 3 bases and J by 0 bases, with 20 bases left in between. The DNA of the CDR3 is TGTGCCAGCTCACCGTCTCTGTTGGGGGGTCTGATGAACACTGAAGCTTTCTTT. The encoded protein is CASSPSLLGGLMNTEAFF.

This chain connects TRBV4-2 to TRBJ2-3, with 12 bases matching TRBD2. This CDR3 is 20 amino acids long. Germline-derived CDR1 and CDR2 are LGHNA and YNFKEQ. With 0 bases clipped from V and 1 base from J, the junction kept 11 bases outside the gene matches. The DNA for the CDR3 is TGTGCCAGCAGCCAAGATATGGCTAGCGGGGGGGCTTGGGGCACAGATACGCAGTATTTT. Amino acid sequence: CASSQDMASGGAWGTDTQYF.

This clone was picked up one time. V usage is TRBV9 and J usage is TRBJ2-3; weak D call: TRBD2 (5 bases). V was cut by 0 bases and J by 4 bases, with 9 bases left in between. The CDR3 length is 14 residues. The germline gives CDR1 SGDLS, CDR2 YYNGEE. CDR3 DNA sequence: TGTGCCAGCAGCGTAGGACCAGCGGCAGATACGCAGTATTTT. Translated, it gives CASSVGPAADTQYF.

V and J are TRBV25-1 and TRBJ2-1; a weak D match, TRBD2 (6 bases). The CDR3 sequence is 16 residues long. V was shortened by 6 bases and J by 6 bases, with 21 bases between the two germline ends. Germline CDR1 and CDR2: MGHDK and SYGVNS. The CDR3 coding sequence is TGTGCCAGCAGAGTGGGGGGAGGTCTCCGGTCCAATGAGCAGTTCTTC. Translation: CASRVGGGLRSNEQFF.

The chain recombines TRBV5-1 with TRBJ2-5; 10 bases are shared with TRBD2. Germline CDR1 reads SGHRS; CDR2 reads YFSETQ. V lost 8 bases to trimming and J lost 4 bases; unmatched junction nucleotides: 8. The CDR3 contains 14 residues. The DNA of the CDR3 is TGCGCCAGTGTCGAAGCGGGGGGGCGAGAGACCCAGTACTTC. It encodes CASVEAGGRETQYF. The complete variable domain, with remaining parts taken from reference TRBV5-1 and TRBJ2-5, reads KAGVTQTPRYLIKTRGQQVTLSCSPISGHRSVSWYQQTPGQGLQFLFEYFSETQRNKGNFPGRFSGRQFSNSRSEMNVSTLELGDSALYLCASVEAGGRETQYFGPGTRLLVL.

The V gene is TRBV5-1, the J gene TRBJ1-2, with D maybe TRBD1 (6 bases). The CDR3 totals 15 residues. Germline CDR1 and CDR2: SGHRS and YFSETQ. Trimming took off 5 bases at V and 1 base at J, with 15 bases between the two ends. Here the CDR3 DNA reads TGCGCCAGCAGGGGTCGGGACAAGGGTAACTATGGCTACACCTTC. Translation: CASRGRDKGNYGYTF.

The chain has TRBV7-6 and TRBJ1-1, with D unclear. The germline V gene has CDR1 SGHVS and CDR2 FNYEAQ. Between the trimmed V and J ends, which lost 1 base and 7 bases, there was a span of 10 bases. This CDR3 comprises 13 residues. The CDR3 DNA follows: TGTGCCAGCAGCTTAGTAACAGTGGGTGAAGCTTTCTTT. Amino acids: CASSLVTVGEAFF.